This record concerns one T cell receptor beta chain sequence. As originally analysed: Reference gene primer amplification gave estimated nucleated cell counts. Sequencing was performed with immunoSEQ multiplex PCR; in TCRdb, only in-frame clones are kept and a portion is missing. For V, J and clone size, that table is used; D and trimming come from the DNA. The data contain around 54,000 clones, 75% to 95% of them singletons. The sample originates from a study of blood T cell repertoires in COVID-19. Study at large: Spain, Italy and the United States supplied samples that represented acute and convalescent COVID-19. From T cells, B-cell-depleted T cells, or PBMCs came the material, which was cDNA or gDNA.

V was pared by 3 bases and J by 4 bases, with 8 bases of the junction left unmatched. The CDR3 is made up of 16 amino acids. Germline-derived CDR1 and CDR2 are SGHAT and FQNNGV. The specimen was peripheral blood. J is TRBJ1-4 and V is TRBV11-2, with TRBD1 identical over 7 bases. This TCR was recovered from a woman aged 40 to 55 with active COVID-19. The CDR3 is CASSFNRGGFNEKLFF. In DNA, the CDR3 is TGTGCCAGCAGCTTTAACAGGGGAGGATTTAATGAAAAACTGTTTTTT.